A few counts support the clone carrying this T cell receptor beta chain. Its matching antigen is unknown. The record originates from a study of early T cells in non-severe SARS-CoV-2 infection. Overall study context: Chains stayed unpaired after sequencing of bulk RNA from unsorted whole blood. The study, taken as a whole, reports: In VDJdb matching, anti-spike CD8 responses were favored while private and CD4 specificities went missing.

CDR3 length equals 15 residues. Germline loops: CDR1 MNHNY, CDR2 SVGAGI (reference sequence). Trimming left V 5 bases short and J 4 bases short, with 14 bases between. Unique molecular identifiers tagged individual cDNA molecules. TCRdb re-called the 5' RACE reads through MiXCR, storing one row per CDR3 protein. This table has tens of thousands of distinct CDR3 sequences, 10% appearing once. This material consisted of whole blood, taken at baseline. This sequence joins TRBV6-6 and TRBJ1-4, with D perhaps TRBD1 (6 bases). The receptor comes from an adult who was a healthcare worker with PCR-confirmed SARS-CoV-2 infection or an uninfected control (not recorded which). The CDR3 sequence: CASSAMGQSNEKLFF. CDR3 nucleotide sequence: TGTGCCAGCAGTGCGATGGGACAAAGTAATGAAAAACTGTTTTTT.